A single T cell receptor (beta chain) is shown here with its context. Authors' data handling: Reference gene primer amplification gave nucleated cell count estimates. TCRdb's copy holds only in-frame clones and misses some; the assay was immunoSEQ multiplex PCR. That table supplies the V and J calls and clone size; D and trimming were determined from the DNA. The sample contains 200,000 to 250,000 clones, about 82% of which appear only once. This entry is derived from a study of blood T cell repertoires in COVID-19. Whole-study context: Acute and convalescent COVID-19 specimens originated in the United States, Italy and Spain. T cells, B-cell-depleted T cells, or PBMCs supplied cDNA or gDNA.

From germline, CDR1 is LNHDA and CDR2 SQIVND (reference sequence). The CDR3 runs 15 residues. Trimming removed 6 bases at V and 2 bases at J, with 14 bases between. The specimen was peripheral blood. This sequence was found in a man older than 75 with acute or convalescent COVID-19. J is TRBJ1-3 and V is TRBV19; TRBD1 might be the D (6 bases). CDR3 bases: TGTGCCAGTAGCCAAACAGGGCATACTGGAAACACCATATATTTT. Protein: CASSQTGHTGNTIYF.